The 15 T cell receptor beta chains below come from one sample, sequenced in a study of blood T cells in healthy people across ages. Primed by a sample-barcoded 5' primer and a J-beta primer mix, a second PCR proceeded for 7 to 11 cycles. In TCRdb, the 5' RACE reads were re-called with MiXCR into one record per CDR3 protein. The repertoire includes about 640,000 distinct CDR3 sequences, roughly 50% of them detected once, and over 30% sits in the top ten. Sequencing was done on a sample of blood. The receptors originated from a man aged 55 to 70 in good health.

In DNA form, the CDR3 reads TGCGCCAGCAGCTTGGCAGCGACAGCCTACGAGCAGTACTTC. Amino acids: CASSLAATAYEQYF. The chain couples TRBV5-1 to TRBJ2-7; possibly TRBD1 for D (5 bases). CDR1 and CDR2 (germline): SGHRS, YFSETQ. Deletions cut 0 bases from V and 2 bases from J, with 9 bases between. The CDR3 runs 14 residues.

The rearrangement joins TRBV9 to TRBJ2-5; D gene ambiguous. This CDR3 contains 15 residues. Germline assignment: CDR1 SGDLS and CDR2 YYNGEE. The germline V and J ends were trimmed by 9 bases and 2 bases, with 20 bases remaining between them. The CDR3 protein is CANRVGLRRQETQYF. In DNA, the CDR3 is TGTGCCAACCGCGTAGGTCTGAGGCGGCAAGAGACCCAGTACTTC.

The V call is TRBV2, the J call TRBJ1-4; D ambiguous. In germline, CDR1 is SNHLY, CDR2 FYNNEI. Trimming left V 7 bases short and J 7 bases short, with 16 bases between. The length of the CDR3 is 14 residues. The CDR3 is CASTVGVWSEKLFF. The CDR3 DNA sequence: TGTGCCAGCACCGTCGGGGTGTGGAGTGAAAAACTGTTTTTT.

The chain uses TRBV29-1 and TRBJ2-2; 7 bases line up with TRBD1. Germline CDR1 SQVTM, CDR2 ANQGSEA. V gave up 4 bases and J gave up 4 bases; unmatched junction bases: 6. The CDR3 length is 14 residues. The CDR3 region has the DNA TGCAGCGTTGTGCAAGGGGGCCTCACCGGGGAGCTGTTTTTT. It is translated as CSVVQGGLTGELFF.

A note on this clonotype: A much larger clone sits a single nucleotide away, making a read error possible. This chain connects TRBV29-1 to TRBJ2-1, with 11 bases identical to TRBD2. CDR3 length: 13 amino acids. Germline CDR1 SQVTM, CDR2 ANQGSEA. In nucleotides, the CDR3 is TGCAGCGTTCTAGCGGGGGGTAGCAATGGGCAGTTCTTC. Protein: CSVLAGGSNGQFF.

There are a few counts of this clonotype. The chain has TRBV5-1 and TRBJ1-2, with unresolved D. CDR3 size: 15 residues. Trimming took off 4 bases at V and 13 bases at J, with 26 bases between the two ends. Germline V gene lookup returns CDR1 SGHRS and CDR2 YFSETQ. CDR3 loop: CASSPTAGRDTGGTF. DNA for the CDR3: TGCGCCAGCAGCCCGACGGCGGGGAGAGACACTGGCGGCACCTTC.

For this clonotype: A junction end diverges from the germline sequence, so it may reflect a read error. The CDR3 loop reads CSVGTRRDYNKQFF. The CDR3, as DNA: TGCAGCGTGGGAACTAGGCGGGACTACAATAAGCAGTTCTTC. The rearrangement uses TRBV29-1 and TRBJ2-1, with 7 bases aligning to TRBD2. The CDR3 consists of 14 residues. Germline CDR1 reads SQVTM; CDR2 reads ANQGSEA.

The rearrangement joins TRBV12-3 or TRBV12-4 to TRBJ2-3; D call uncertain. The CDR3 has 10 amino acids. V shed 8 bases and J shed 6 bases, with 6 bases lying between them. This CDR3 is CASSPDTQYF. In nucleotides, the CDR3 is TGTGCCAGCTCCCCCGATACGCAGTATTTT.

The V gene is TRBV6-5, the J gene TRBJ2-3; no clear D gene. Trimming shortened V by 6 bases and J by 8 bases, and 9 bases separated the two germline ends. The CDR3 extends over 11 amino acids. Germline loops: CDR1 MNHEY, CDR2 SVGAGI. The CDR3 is CASRSGATQYF. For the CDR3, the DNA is TGTGCCAGCAGATCCGGCGCTACGCAGTATTTT.

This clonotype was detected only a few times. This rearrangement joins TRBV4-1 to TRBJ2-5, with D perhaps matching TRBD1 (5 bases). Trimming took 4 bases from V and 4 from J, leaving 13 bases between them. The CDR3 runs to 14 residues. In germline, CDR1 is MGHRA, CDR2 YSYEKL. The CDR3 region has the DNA TGCGCCAGCAGCCCGGACATTTCGGGAGAGACCCAGTACTTC. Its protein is CASSPDISGETQYF.

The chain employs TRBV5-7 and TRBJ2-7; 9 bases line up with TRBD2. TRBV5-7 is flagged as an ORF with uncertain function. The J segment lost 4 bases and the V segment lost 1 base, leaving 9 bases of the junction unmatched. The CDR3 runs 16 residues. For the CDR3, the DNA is TGTGCCAGCAGCTTGTCAAACGCGGGACTAGCTTACGAGCAGTACTTC. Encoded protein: CASSLSNAGLAYEQYF.

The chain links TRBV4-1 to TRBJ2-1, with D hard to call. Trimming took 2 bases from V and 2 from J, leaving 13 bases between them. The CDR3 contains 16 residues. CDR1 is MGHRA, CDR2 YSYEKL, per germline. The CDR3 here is CASSQTTIVAYNEQFF. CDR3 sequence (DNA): TGCGCCAGCAGCCAAACGACAATCGTGGCCTACAATGAGCAGTTCTTC.

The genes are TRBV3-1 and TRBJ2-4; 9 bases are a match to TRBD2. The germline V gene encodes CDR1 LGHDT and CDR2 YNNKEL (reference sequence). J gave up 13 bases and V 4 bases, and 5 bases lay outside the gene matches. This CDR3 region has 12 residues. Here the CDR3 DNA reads TGTGCCAGCAGCCGACAGCGGGGGGAGCAGTACTTC. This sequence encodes CASSRQRGEQYF.

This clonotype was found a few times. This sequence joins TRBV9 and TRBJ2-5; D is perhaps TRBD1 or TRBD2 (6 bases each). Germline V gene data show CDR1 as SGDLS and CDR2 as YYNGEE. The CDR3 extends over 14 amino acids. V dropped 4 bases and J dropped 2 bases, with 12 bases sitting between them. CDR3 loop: CASSPRGQQETQYF. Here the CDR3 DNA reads TGTGCCAGCAGCCCCCGGGGGCAACAAGAGACCCAGTACTTC. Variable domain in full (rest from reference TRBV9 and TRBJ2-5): DSGVTQTPKHLITATGQRVTLRCSPRSGDLSVYWYQQSLDQGLQFLIQYYNGEERAKGNILERFSAQQFPDLHSELNLSSLELGDSALYFCASSPRGQQETQYFGPGTRLLVL.

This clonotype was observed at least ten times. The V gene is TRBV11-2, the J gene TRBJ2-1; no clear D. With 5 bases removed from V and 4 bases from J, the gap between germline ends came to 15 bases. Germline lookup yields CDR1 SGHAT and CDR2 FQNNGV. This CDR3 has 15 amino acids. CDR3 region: CASSPDVGGYNEQFF. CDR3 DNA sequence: TGTGCCAGCAGCCCAGATGTGGGTGGGTACAATGAGCAGTTCTTC.